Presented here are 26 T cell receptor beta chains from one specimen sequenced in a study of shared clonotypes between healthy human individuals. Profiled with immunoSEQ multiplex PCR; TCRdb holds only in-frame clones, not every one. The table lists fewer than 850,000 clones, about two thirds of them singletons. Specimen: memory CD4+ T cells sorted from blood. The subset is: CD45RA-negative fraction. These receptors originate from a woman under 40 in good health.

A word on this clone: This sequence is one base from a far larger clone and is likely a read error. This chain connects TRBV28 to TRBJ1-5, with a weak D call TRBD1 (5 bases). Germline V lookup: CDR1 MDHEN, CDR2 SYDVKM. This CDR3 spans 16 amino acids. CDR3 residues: CASSLQGVNSNQSQHF. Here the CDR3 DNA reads TGTGCCAGCAGTTTACAGGGCGTGAATAGCAATCAGTCCCAGCATTTT.

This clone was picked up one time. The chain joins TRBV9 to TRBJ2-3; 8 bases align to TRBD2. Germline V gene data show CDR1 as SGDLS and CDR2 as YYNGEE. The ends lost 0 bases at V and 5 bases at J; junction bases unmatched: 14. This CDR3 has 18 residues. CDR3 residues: CASSVGIIGSSGLDTQYF. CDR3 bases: TGTGCCAGCAGCGTAGGAATTATCGGGTCTAGCGGGCTAGATACGCAGTATTTT.

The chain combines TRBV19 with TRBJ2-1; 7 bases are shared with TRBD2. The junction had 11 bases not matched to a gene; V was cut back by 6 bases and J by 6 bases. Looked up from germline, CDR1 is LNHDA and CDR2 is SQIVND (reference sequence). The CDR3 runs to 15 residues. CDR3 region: CASRTVAGLANEQFF. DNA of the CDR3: TGTGCCAGTAGAACGGTAGCGGGTCTGGCCAATGAGCAGTTCTTC. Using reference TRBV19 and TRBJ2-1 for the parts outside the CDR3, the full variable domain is DGGITQSPKYLFRKEGQNVTLSCEQNLNHDAMYWYRQDPGQGLRLIYYSQIVNDFQKGDIAEGYSVSREKKESFPLTVTSAQKNPTAFYLCASRTVAGLANEQFFGPGTRLTVL.

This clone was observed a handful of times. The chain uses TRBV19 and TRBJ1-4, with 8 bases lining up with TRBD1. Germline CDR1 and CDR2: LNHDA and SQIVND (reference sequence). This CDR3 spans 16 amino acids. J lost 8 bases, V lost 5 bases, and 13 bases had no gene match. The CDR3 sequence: CASSSGQGFGEEKLFF. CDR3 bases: TGTGCCAGTAGTTCCGGACAGGGCTTTGGGGAGGAAAAACTGTTTTTT.

CDR3 DNA sequence: TGTGCCAGCAGTGGGACTAGCGGGAGCCCCAGGCCGTTCTTC. As protein: CASSGTSGSPRPFF. This sequence joins TRBV2 and TRBJ2-1; 13 positions agree with TRBD2. There are 14 residues in the CDR3. CDR1 is SNHLY, CDR2 FYNNEI, per germline. V shed 4 bases and J 15 bases; nucleotides not matched to a gene: 9.

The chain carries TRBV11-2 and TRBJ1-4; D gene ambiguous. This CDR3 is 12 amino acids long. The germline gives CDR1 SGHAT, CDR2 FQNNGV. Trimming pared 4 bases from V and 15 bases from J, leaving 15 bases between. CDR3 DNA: TGTGCCAGCAGCTGGACGACGGGCGAAGTGTTTTTT. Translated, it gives CASSWTTGEVFF.

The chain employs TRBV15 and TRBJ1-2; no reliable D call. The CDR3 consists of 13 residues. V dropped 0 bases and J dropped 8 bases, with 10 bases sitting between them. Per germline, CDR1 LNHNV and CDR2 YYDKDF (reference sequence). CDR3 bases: TGTGCCACCAGCAGAGAGAGCTCTCGGGGCTACACCTTC. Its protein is CATSRESSRGYTF.

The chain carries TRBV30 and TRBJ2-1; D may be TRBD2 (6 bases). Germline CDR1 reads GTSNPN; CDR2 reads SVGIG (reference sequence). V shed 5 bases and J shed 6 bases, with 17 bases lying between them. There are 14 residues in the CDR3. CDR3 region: CAWGAFLAFNEQFF. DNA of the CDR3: TGTGCCTGGGGGGCGTTTCTAGCGTTCAATGAGCAGTTCTTC.

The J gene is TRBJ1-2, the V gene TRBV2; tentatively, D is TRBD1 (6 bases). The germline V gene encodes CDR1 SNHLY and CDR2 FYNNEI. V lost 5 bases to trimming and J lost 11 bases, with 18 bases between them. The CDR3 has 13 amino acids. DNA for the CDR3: TGTGCCAGCAGTACTAGGACAGTCCCGAGATACACCTTC. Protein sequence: CASSTRTVPRYTF. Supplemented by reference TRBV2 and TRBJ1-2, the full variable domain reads EPEVTQTPSHQVTQMGQEVILRCVPISNHLYFYWYRQILGQKVEFLVSFYNNEISEKSEIFDDQFSVERPDGSNFTLKIRSTKLEDSAMYFCASSTRTVPRYTFGSGTRLTVV.

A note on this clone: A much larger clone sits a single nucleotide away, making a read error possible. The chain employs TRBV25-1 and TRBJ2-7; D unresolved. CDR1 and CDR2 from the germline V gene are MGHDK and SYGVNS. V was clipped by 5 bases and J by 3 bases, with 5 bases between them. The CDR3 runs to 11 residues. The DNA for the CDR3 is TGTGCCAGCAGTCCCGGCTACGAGCAGTACTTC. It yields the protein CASSPGYEQYF.

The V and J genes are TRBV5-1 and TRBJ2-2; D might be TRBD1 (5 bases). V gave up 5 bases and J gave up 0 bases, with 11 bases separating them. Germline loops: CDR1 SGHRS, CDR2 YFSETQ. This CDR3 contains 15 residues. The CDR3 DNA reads TGCGCCAGCAGTATCAGGGCGACGAACACCGGGGAGCTGTTTTTT. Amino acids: CASSIRATNTGELFF.

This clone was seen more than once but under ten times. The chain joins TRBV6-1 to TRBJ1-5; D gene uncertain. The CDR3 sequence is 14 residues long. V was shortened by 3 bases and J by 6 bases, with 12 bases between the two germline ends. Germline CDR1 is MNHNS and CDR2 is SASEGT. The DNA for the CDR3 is TGTGCCAGCAGTGACACAGCAAAGGGTCAGCCCCAGCATTTT. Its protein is CASSDTAKGQPQHF.

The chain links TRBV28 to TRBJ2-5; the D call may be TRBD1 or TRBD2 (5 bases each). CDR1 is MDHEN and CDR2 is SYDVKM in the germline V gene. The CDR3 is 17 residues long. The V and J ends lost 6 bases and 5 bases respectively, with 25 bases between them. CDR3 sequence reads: CASSFSGTGPQGETQYF. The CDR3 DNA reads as TGTGCCAGCAGCTTTTCCGGGACCGGACCCCAAGGGGAGACCCAGTACTTC.

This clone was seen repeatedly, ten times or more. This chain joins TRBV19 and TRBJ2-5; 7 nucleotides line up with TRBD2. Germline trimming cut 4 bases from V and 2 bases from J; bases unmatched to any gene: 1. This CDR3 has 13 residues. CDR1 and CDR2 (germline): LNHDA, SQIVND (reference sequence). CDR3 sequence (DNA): TGTGCCAGTAGTAGGGGACTACAAGAGACCCAGTACTTC. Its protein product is CASSRGLQETQYF.

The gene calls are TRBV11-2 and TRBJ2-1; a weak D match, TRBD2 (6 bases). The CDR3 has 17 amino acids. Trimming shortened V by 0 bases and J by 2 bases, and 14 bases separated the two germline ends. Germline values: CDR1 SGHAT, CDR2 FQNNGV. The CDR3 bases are TGTGCCAGCAGCTTAGATGGAGGCGGAGGGGCCTACAATGAGCAGTTCTTC. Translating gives CASSLDGGGGAYNEQFF.

The CDR3 is CASSEQSGQPQHF. DNA for the CDR3: TGTGCCAGCAGTGAACAGTCAGGCCAGCCCCAGCATTTT. V and J are TRBV6-4 and TRBJ1-5; D call uncertain. CDR3 length: 13 residues. The germline V gene encodes CDR1 MRHNA and CDR2 SNTAGT. Trimming cost V 3 bases and J 7 bases, with 10 bases left between them.

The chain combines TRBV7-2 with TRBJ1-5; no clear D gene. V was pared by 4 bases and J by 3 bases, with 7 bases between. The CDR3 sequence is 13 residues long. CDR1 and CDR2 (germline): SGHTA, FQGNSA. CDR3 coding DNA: TGTGCCAGCAGCTCGGTCTTCAATCAGCCCCAGCATTTT. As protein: CASSSVFNQPQHF. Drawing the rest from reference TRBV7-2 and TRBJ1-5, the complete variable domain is GAGVSQSPSNKVTEKGKDVELRCDPISGHTALYWYRQSLGQGLEFLIYFQGNSAPDKSGLPSDRFSAERTGGSVSTLTIQRTQQEDSAVYLCASSSVFNQPQHFGDGTRLSIL.

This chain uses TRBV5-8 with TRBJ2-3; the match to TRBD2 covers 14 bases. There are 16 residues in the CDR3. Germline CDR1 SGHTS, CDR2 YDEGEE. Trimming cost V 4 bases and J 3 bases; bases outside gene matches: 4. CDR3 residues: CASSRGLAGVTDTQYF. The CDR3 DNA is TGTGCCAGCAGCAGGGGACTAGCGGGAGTGACAGATACGCAGTATTTT. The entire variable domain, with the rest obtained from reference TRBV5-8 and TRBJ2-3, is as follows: EAGVTQSPTHLIKTRGQQATLRCSPISGHTSVYWYQQALGLGLQFLLWYDEGEERNRGNFPPRFSGRQFPNYSSELNVNALELEDSALYLCASSRGLAGVTDTQYFGPGTRLTVL.

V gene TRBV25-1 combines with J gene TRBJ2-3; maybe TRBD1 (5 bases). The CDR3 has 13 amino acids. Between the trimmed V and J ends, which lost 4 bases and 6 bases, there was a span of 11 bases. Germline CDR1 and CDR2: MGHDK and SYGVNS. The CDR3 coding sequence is TGTGCCAGCAGTGCTGGGGCCAGCGATACGCAGTATTTT. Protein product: CASSAGASDTQYF.

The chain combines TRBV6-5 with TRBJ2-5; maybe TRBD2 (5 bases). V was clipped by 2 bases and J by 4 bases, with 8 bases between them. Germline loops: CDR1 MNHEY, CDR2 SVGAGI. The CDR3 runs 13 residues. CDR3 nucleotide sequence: TGTGCCAGCAGTTACGGTACTAGAGAGACCCAGTACTTC. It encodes CASSYGTRETQYF.

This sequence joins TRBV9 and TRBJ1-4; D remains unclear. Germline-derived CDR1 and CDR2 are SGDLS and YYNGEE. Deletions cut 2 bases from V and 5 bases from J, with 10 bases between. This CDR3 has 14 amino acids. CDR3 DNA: TGTGCCAGCAGCGTTGGCGGAATCAATGAAAAACTGTTTTTT. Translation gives CASSVGGINEKLFF. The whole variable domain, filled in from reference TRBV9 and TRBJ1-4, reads DSGVTQTPKHLITATGQRVTLRCSPRSGDLSVYWYQQSLDQGLQFLIQYYNGEERAKGNILERFSAQQFPDLHSELNLSSLELGDSALYFCASSVGGINEKLFFGSGTQLSVL.

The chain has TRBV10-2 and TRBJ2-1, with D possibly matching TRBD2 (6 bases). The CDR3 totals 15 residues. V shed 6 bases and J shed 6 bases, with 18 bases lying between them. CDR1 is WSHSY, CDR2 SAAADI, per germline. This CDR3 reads CASRFSGPQTNEQFF. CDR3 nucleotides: TGCGCCAGCAGATTTAGCGGTCCCCAGACCAATGAGCAGTTCTTC.

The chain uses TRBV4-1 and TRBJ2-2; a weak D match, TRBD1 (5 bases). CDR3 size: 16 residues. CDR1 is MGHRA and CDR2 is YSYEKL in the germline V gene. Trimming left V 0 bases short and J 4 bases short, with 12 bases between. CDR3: CASSQEQVLPTGELFF. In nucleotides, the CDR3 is TGCGCCAGCAGCCAAGAACAGGTGCTGCCCACCGGGGAGCTGTTTTTT.

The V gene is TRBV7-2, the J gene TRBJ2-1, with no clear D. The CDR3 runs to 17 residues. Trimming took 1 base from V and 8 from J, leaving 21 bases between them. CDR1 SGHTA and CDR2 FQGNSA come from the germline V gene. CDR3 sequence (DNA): TGTGCCAGCAGCTTAGGGCTTTTCGGCAGAACAATACATGAGCAGTTCTTC. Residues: CASSLGLFGRTIHEQFF.

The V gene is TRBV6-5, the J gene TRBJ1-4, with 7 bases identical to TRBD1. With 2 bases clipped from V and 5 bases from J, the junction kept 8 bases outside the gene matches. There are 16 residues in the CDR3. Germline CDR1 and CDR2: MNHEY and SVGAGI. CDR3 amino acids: CASSYPRQGHNEKLFF. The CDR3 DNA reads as TGTGCCAGCAGTTACCCAAGACAGGGACACAATGAAAAACTGTTTTTT.

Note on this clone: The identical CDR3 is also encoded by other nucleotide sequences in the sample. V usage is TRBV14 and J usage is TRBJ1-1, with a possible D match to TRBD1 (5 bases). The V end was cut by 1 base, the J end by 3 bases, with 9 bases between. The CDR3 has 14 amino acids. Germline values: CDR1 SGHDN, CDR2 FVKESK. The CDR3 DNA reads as TGTGCCAGCAGCCAAGGGTCAGGGCACACTGAAGCTTTCTTT. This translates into CASSQGSGHTEAFF.